What follows describes a single T cell receptor (beta chain). What it recognizes is unknown. The sample is drawn from a study of tissue T cells after allogeneic stem cell transplantation. Study-wide findings and caveats: Limitations included a small, clinically heterogeneous cohort and limited sampling depth. Tissue-detected TCR repertoire was only partly captured by blood and spleen T cells.

The CDR3 has 13 amino acids. Trimming shortened V by 2 bases and J by 4 bases, and 9 bases separated the two germline ends. CDR1 is GTSNPN and CDR2 is SVGIG in the germline V gene (reference sequence). TCRdb's table, derived via immunoSEQ multiplex PCR, lists solely in-frame clones and lacks some. Of approximately 45,000 clones in the sample, about nine tenths are singletons; the top ten hold roughly 3.8%. This material consisted of blood, taken before transplantation. This receptor was taken from a woman aged 40-70 years who later had graft-versus-host disease after an allogeneic stem cell transplant. This chain uses TRBV30 with TRBJ1-5, with TRBD1 as a possible D gene (5 bases). DNA of the CDR3: TGTGCCTGGAGTAGTGGACAAAATCAGCCCCAGCATTTT. Protein product: CAWSSGQNQPQHF.